The 22 T cell receptor beta chains below all came from one sample that was sequenced in a study of blood T cell repertoires in COVID-19. The assay was immunoSEQ multiplex PCR, and TCRdb's table has in-frame clones only and misses some. This sample yields approximately 64,000 clones, of which around 84% are seen a single time; roughly 0.83% belongs to the top ten. Sample: peripheral blood. All receptors derive from a woman in her 70s with acute or convalescent COVID-19.

The genes are TRBV30 and TRBJ1-1; D may be TRBD1 (6 bases). Germline CDR1 GTSNPN, CDR2 SVGIG (reference sequence). V was pared by 3 bases and J by 5 bases, with 10 bases between. This CDR3 contains 12 residues. The DNA for the CDR3 is TGTGCCTGGAGACAGGGAAGGACTGAAGCTTTCTTT. Amino acid sequence: CAWRQGRTEAFF. Full variable domain (remainder filled in from reference TRBV30 and TRBJ1-1): SQTIHQWPATLVQPVGSPLSLECTVEGTSNPNLYWYRQAAGRGLQLLFYSVGIGQISSEVPQNLSASRPQDRQFILSSKKLLLSDSGFYLCAWRQGRTEAFFGQGTRLTVV.

In its sample, this clone was seen once. The V gene is TRBV7-2, the J gene TRBJ1-2; D is perhaps TRBD1 (6 bases). This CDR3 comprises 15 residues. Germline V gene lookup returns CDR1 SGHTA and CDR2 FQGNSA. Trimming stripped 4 bases from V and 6 bases from J, with 18 bases between. In DNA, the CDR3 is TGTGCCAGCAGCTATAAACAGGGAGGGTCGGATGGCTACACCTTC. Amino acid sequence: CASSYKQGGSDGYTF.

This clone was counted a single time. This chain links TRBV7-9 with TRBJ2-1; possibly TRBD2 for D (7 bases). The germline V and J ends were trimmed by 2 bases and 6 bases, with 14 bases remaining between them. The CDR3 contains 15 residues. Germline-derived CDR1 and CDR2 are SEHNR and FQNEAQ (reference sequence). CDR3 nucleotide sequence: TGTGCCAGCAGCTTAAGGGAGGGGGGAAGCAATGAGCAGTTCTTC. Protein product: CASSLREGGSNEQFF.

V is TRBV4-3 and J is TRBJ1-2; a weak D match, TRBD1 (5 bases). This CDR3 has 15 residues. Looked up from germline, CDR1 is LGHNA and CDR2 is YSLEER. Trimming pared 1 base from V and 4 bases from J, leaving 13 bases between. Here the CDR3 reads CASSQGIRGTYGYTF. In DNA, the CDR3 is TGCGCCAGCAGCCAAGGGATTAGGGGTACCTATGGCTACACCTTC.

V gene TRBV28 combines with J gene TRBJ2-5; 9 bases match TRBD1. The CDR3 consists of 16 residues. Germline V gene lookup returns CDR1 MDHEN and CDR2 SYDVKM. J was trimmed by 2 bases and V by 6 bases; bases with no gene match: 10. The CDR3 DNA follows: TGTGCCAGCAGGGCCGACGGGACAGGGTGGCAAGAGACCCAGTACTTC. It translates to CASRADGTGWQETQYF.

The V call is TRBV6-2 or TRBV6-3, the J call TRBJ2-7; D unresolved. Trimming removed 5 bases at V and 4 bases at J, with 12 bases between. CDR1 and CDR2 (germline): MNHEY, SVGEGT. CDR3 length equals 13 residues. CDR3 bases: TGTGCCAGCAGTCCCCAGGCGTTATACGAGCAGTACTTC. This sequence encodes CASSPQALYEQYF.

The chain links TRBV5-1 to TRBJ1-1, with D maybe TRBD1 (5 bases). Trimming took off 0 bases at V and 3 bases at J, with 9 bases between the two ends. The CDR3 spans 14 residues. CDR1 and CDR2 from the germline V gene are SGHRS and YFSETQ. In DNA form, the CDR3 reads TGCGCCAGCAGCTTGGGGTCGGGGGACACTGAAGCTTTCTTT. Translation: CASSLGSGDTEAFF.

The chain links TRBV15 to TRBJ1-1; TRBD1 matches at 9 bases. J was trimmed by 4 bases and V by 4 bases; bases with no gene match: 13. Germline V lookup: CDR1 LNHNV, CDR2 YYDKDF (reference sequence). This CDR3 region has 17 residues. CDR3 nucleotides: TGTGCCACCAGCACATCTGGGACAGGGTTGAGTGTCACTGAAGCTTTCTTT. This encodes CATSTSGTGLSVTEAFF.

This clone appeared a few times. The CDR3 spells CASSIPGTDGYTF. CDR3 DNA: TGTGCCAGTAGTATCCCAGGCACGGATGGCTACACCTTC. V usage is TRBV19 and J usage is TRBJ1-2; D gene unclear. The CDR3 is 13 amino acids. The V gene lost 3 bases and the J gene lost 6 bases, with 11 bases spanning the gap. The germline gives CDR1 LNHDA, CDR2 SQIVND (reference sequence). The complete variable domain, with remaining parts taken from reference TRBV19 and TRBJ1-2, reads DGGITQSPKYLFRKEGQNVTLSCEQNLNHDAMYWYRQDPGQGLRLIYYSQIVNDFQKGDIAEGYSVSREKKESFPLTVTSAQKNPTAFYLCASSIPGTDGYTFGSGTRLTVV.

This clone occurred once. The rearrangement uses TRBV30 and TRBJ2-7, with D possibly TRBD1 on 5 matching bases. This CDR3 is 13 amino acids long. Trimming cost V 0 bases and J 6 bases, with 12 bases left between them. Germline CDR1 is GTSNPN and CDR2 is SVGIG (reference sequence). The CDR3 DNA sequence: TGTGCCTGGAGTGTACAACCCAGGGTCGAGCAGTACTTC. Protein sequence: CAWSVQPRVEQYF.

This clone appeared once. This CDR3 reads CASSFGQHSGNTIYF. The CDR3 DNA follows: TGTGCCAGCAGCTTCGGACAGCACTCTGGAAACACCATATATTTT. This chain joins TRBV5-6 and TRBJ1-3; D is possibly TRBD1 (6 bases). The germline gives CDR1 SGHDT, CDR2 YYEEEE. The CDR3 is made up of 15 amino acids. V was cut by 2 bases and J by 0 bases, with 9 bases left in between.

This clone was counted a few times. The CDR3 loop is CASSVGTIPYNEQFF. DNA of the CDR3: TGTGCCAGCTCAGTGGGGACAATCCCCTACAATGAGCAGTTCTTC. This chain links TRBV14 with TRBJ2-1, with D maybe TRBD1 (6 bases). This CDR3 spans 15 amino acids. Germline lookup yields CDR1 SGHDN and CDR2 FVKESK. Trimming took 8 bases from V and 2 from J, leaving 16 bases between them.

This chain joins TRBV6-5 and TRBJ2-7; 12 bases match TRBD2. J gave up 5 bases and V 5 bases, and 4 bases lay outside the gene matches. Per the germline V gene, CDR1 is MNHEY and CDR2 is SVGAGI. This CDR3 contains 14 residues. The CDR3, as DNA: TGTGCCAGCAGTCTAGCGGGAGGGACCAACGAGCAGTACTTC. Translating gives CASSLAGGTNEQYF.

The rearrangement uses TRBV11-3 and TRBJ2-7, with D maybe TRBD2 (7 bases). Germline values: CDR1 SGHNT, CDR2 YENEEA. The CDR3 contains 15 residues. V was clipped by 5 bases and J by 6 bases, with 20 bases between them. This CDR3 is CASSPPGGGAGEQYF. The CDR3, as DNA: TGTGCCAGCAGCCCCCCGGGTGGGGGGGCAGGCGAGCAGTACTTC.

V gene TRBV29-1 combines with J gene TRBJ1-5; the match to TRBD1 covers 10 bases. Trimming took 7 bases from V and 2 from J; bases not matched to a gene: 2. There are 13 residues in the CDR3. Per the germline V gene, CDR1 is SQVTM and CDR2 is ANQGSEA. Written as DNA, the CDR3 is TGCAGCGCCGGACAGGGGGGCAATCAGCCCCAGCATTTT. It translates to CSAGQGGNQPQHF.

This sequence joins TRBV30 and TRBJ1-1; no firm D call. From germline, CDR1 is GTSNPN and CDR2 SVGIG (reference sequence). Trimming shortened V by 0 bases and J by 10 bases, and 15 bases separated the two germline ends. CDR3 length equals 13 residues. CDR3 loop: CAWSVQTASRAFF. CDR3 in DNA: TGTGCCTGGAGTGTACAGACGGCCAGCCGAGCTTTCTTT.

The chain has TRBV27 and TRBJ2-7; 10 nucleotides match TRBD1. With V trimmed by 4 bases and J by 4 bases, 4 bases remained unmatched. Germline V lookup: CDR1 MNHEY, CDR2 SMNVEV (reference sequence). The CDR3 spans 14 residues. CDR3 amino acids: CASSWGQGKYEQYF. For the CDR3, the DNA is TGTGCCAGCAGTTGGGGACAGGGGAAATACGAGCAGTACTTC.

This clone was seen a single time. The rearrangement joins TRBV7-9 to TRBJ2-2; 9 bases map to TRBD2. V was pared by 5 bases and J by 7 bases, with 11 bases of the junction left unmatched. Germline V gives CDR1 SEHNR, CDR2 FQNEAQ (reference sequence). This CDR3 is 16 amino acids long. DNA of the CDR3: TGTGCCAGCAGCCCGGGTAGCGGGAGAACGGTCGGGGAGCTGTTTTTT. Translation gives CASSPGSGRTVGELFF.

This rearrangement joins TRBV7-2 to TRBJ1-5; TRBD1 agrees at 9 bases. CDR3 length: 16 residues. V gave up 3 bases and J gave up 1 base; unmatched junction bases: 4. Germline V gene data show CDR1 as SGHTA and CDR2 as FQGNSA. DNA of the CDR3: TGTGCCAGCAGCTTGCAGGACAGGGGAAGCAATCAGCCCCAGCATTTT. This translates into CASSLQDRGSNQPQHF.

In this sample, this clone turned up once. The chain recombines TRBV7-3 with TRBJ1-3; D is unclear. The CDR3 runs to 14 residues. V was pared by 3 bases and J by 7 bases, with 13 bases between. Per the germline V gene, CDR1 is SGHTA and CDR2 is FQGTGA. The chain's CDR3 is CASSLAGLGNTIYF. The CDR3 region has the DNA TGTGCCAGCAGCTTGGCCGGGTTAGGCAACACCATATATTTT.

This clone was observed a few times. The V call is TRBV27, the J call TRBJ2-3; the match to TRBD2 covers 8 bases. The CDR3 contains 17 residues. The trim removed 2 bases at V and 5 bases at J, leaving 12 bases unmatched. Germline V gene lookup returns CDR1 MNHEY and CDR2 SMNVEV (reference sequence). The CDR3 nucleotides read TGTGCCAGCAGTTTAGAGGGGAGCGGGAGAGTTCGAGATACGCAGTATTTT. Translated: CASSLEGSGRVRDTQYF.

V and J are TRBV6-5 and TRBJ2-7; D not resolved. The CDR3 extends over 13 amino acids. The germline V gene has CDR1 MNHEY and CDR2 SVGAGI. Between the trimmed V and J ends, which lost 2 bases and 5 bases, there was a span of 10 bases. CDR3 coding DNA: TGTGCCAGCAGTTACCCGAATACAAACGAGCAGTACTTC. Translated: CASSYPNTNEQYF.